This record covers a single TCR beta chain. The antigen is undetermined. Germline CDR1 and CDR2: SEHNR and FQNEAQ (reference sequence). V shed 2 bases and J shed 9 bases, with 11 bases lying between them. The CDR3 runs 13 residues. The data originate from a study of T-cell memory formation after mild COVID-19. Study results and caveats: Within pre-infection memory, some responding clones were found, suggesting cross-reactive memory joined. Of the contracting clones, CD4+ ones lay mainly in CM and EM, and CD8+ ones in EMRA. Unconfirmed was the SARS-CoV-2 specificity of second-wave clones that peaked on day 37.

TCRdb reprocessed the 5' RACE reads via MiXCR and lists one record per CDR3 protein. The table has about 350,000 distinct CDR3 sequences, around an eighth seen once; the top ten hold about 20%. Sequenced input: PBMCs or a T cell subset sorted from them (not recorded which). This receptor was obtained from a man younger than 35 who had mild COVID-19 (a few samples of this study predate the infection). Cell type and time point are not known. The genes are TRBV7-9 and TRBJ2-4; the D gene is possibly TRBD2 (7 bases). The CDR3 is CASSLRGAFIQYF. The CDR3 DNA follows: TGTGCCAGCAGCTTACGGGGGGCGTTCATTCAGTACTTC.